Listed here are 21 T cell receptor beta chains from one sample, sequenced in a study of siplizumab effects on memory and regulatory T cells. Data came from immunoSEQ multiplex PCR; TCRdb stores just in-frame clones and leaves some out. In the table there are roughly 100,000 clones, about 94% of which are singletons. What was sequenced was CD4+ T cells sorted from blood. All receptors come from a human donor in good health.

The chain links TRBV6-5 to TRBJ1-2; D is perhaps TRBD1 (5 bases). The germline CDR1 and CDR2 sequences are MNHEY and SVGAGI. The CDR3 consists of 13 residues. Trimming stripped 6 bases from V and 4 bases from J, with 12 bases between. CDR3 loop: CASRRGSSYGYTF. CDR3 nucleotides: TGTGCCAGCAGGAGGGGTAGCAGCTATGGCTACACCTTC.

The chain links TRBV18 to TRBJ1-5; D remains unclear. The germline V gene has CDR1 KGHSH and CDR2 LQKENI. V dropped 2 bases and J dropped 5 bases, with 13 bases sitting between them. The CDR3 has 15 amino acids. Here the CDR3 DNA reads TGTGCCAGCTCACCAAGATCGGCAAGTGATCAGCCCCAGCATTTT. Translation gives CASSPRSASDQPQHF.

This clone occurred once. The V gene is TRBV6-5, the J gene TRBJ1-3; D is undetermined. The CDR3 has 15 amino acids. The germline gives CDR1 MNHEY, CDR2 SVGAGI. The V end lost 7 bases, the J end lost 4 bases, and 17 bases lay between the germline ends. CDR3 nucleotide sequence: TGTGCCAGCACTAGGGAGGCGGTCTCCGGAAACACCATATATTTT. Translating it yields CASTREAVSGNTIYF.

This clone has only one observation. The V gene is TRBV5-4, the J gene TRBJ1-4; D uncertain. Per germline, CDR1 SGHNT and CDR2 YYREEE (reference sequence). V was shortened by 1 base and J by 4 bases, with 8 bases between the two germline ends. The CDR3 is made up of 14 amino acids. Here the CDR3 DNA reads TGTGCCAGCAGCTTGCCGGAGCGTAATGAAAAACTGTTTTTT. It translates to CASSLPERNEKLFF.

The CDR3 loop reads CASSPTGAGELFF. CDR3 in DNA: TGTGCCAGCAGCCCGACAGGGGCCGGGGAGCTGTTTTTT. The genes are TRBV7-3 and TRBJ2-2; the match to TRBD1 covers 8 bases. From germline, CDR1 is SGHTA and CDR2 FQGTGA. Unmatched junction bases numbered 2, after V lost 5 bases and J lost 6 bases. CDR3 size: 13 residues.

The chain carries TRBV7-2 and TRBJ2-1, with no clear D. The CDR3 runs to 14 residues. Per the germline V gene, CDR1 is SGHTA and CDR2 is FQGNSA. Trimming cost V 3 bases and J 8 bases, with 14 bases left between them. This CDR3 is CASSLWSSQDEQFF. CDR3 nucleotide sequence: TGTGCCAGCAGCTTGTGGAGCTCCCAGGATGAGCAGTTCTTC. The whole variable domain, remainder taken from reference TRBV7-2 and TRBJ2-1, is GAGVSQSPSNKVTEKGKDVELRCDPISGHTALYWYRQSLGQGLEFLIYFQGNSAPDKSGLPSDRFSAERTGGSVSTLTIQRTQQEDSAVYLCASSLWSSQDEQFFGPGTRLTVL.

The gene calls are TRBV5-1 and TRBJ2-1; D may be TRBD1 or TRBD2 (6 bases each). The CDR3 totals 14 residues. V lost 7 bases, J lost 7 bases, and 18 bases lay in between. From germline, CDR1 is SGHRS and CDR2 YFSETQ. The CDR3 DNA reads TGCGCCAGCTTCCGGGGGCGCTCGGAAAATGAGCAGTTCTTC. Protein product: CASFRGRSENEQFF. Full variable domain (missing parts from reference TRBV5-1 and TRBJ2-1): KAGVTQTPRYLIKTRGQQVTLSCSPISGHRSVSWYQQTPGQGLQFLFEYFSETQRNKGNFPGRFSGRQFSNSRSEMNVSTLELGDSALYLCASFRGRSENEQFFGPGTRLTVL.

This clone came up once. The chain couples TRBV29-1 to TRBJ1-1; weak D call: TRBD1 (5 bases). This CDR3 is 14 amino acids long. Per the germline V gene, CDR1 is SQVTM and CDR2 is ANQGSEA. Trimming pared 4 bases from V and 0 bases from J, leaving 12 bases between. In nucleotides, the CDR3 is TGCAGCGTTGGCGGGCAGGGAATGAACACTGAAGCTTTCTTT. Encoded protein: CSVGGQGMNTEAFF.

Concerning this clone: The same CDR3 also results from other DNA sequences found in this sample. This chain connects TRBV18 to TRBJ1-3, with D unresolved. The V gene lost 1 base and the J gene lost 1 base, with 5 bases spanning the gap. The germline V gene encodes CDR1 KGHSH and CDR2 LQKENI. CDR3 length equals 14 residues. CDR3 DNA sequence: TGTGCCAGCTCACCACAGGGTTCTGGAAACACCATATATTTT. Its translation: CASSPQGSGNTIYF.

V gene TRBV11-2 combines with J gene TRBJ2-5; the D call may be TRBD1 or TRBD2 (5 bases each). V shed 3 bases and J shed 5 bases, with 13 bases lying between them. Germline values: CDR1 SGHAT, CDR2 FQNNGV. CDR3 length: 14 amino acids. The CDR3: CASSLGRLAETQYF. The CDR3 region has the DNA TGTGCCAGCAGCTTGGGACGACTGGCGGAGACCCAGTACTTC.

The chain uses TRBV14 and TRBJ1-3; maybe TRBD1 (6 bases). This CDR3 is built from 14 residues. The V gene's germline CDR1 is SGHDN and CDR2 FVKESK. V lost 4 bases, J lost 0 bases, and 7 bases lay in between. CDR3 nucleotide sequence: TGTGCCAGCAGCCCGGGACACTCTGGAAACACCATATATTTT. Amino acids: CASSPGHSGNTIYF.

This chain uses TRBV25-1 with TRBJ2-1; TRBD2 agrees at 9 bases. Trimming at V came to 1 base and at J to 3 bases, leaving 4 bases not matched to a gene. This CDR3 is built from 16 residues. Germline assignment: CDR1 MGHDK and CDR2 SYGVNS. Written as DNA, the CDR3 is TGTGCCAGCAGTGAATCGGCGGGAGGGTTCTACAATGAGCAGTTCTTC. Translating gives CASSESAGGFYNEQFF.

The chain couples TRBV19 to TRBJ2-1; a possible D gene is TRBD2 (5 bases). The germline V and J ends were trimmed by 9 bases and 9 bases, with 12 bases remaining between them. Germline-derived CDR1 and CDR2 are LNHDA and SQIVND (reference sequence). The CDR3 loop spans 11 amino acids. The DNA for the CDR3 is TGTGCCAGGCAGAGAGGGAGTGAGCAGTTCTTC. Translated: CARQRGSEQFF.

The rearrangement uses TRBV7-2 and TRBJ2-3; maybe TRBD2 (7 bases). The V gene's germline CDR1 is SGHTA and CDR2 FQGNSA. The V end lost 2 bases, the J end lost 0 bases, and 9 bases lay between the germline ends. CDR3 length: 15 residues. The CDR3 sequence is CASSLRGGSTDTQYF. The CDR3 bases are TGTGCCAGCAGCTTAAGGGGGGGGAGCACAGATACGCAGTATTTT.

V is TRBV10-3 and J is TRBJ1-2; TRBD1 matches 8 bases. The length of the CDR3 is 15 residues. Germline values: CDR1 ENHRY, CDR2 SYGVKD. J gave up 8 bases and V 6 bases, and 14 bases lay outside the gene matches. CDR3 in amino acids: CAISEKAGGVQGYTF. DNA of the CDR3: TGTGCCATCAGCGAAAAGGCAGGGGGCGTTCAAGGCTACACCTTC.

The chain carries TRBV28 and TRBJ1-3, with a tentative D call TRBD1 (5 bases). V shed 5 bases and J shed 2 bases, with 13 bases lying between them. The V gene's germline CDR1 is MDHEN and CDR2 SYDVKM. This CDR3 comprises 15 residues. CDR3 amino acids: CASSGMDIPGNTIYF. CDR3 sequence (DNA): TGTGCCAGCAGTGGTATGGACATCCCTGGAAACACCATATATTTT.

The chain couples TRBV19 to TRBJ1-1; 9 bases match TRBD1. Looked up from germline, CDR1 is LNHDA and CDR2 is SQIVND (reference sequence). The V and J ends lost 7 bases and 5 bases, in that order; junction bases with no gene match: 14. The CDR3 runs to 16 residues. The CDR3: CASKTNRGRGGTEAFF. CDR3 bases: TGTGCCAGTAAAACCAACAGGGGGCGCGGGGGAACTGAAGCTTTCTTT.

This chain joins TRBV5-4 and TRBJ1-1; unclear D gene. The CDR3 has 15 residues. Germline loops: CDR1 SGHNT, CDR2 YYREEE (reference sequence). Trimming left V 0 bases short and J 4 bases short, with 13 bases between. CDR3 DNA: TGTGCCAGCAGCTTGGTTTCCGGAGGGTCCACTGAAGCTTTCTTT. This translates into CASSLVSGGSTEAFF.

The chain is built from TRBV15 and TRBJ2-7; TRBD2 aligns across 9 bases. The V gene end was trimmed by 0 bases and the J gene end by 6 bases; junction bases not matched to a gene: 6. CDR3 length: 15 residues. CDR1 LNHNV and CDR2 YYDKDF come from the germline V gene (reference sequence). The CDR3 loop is CATSRDSRREGEQYF. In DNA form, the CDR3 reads TGTGCCACCAGCAGAGATTCTCGGCGGGAGGGCGAGCAGTACTTC.

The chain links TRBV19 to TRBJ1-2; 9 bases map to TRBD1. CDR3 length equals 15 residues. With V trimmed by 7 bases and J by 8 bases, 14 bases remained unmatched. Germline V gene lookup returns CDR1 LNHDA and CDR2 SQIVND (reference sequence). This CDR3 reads CASTKGADRGEGYTF. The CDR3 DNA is TGTGCCAGTACCAAAGGGGCGGACAGGGGAGAAGGCTACACCTTC.

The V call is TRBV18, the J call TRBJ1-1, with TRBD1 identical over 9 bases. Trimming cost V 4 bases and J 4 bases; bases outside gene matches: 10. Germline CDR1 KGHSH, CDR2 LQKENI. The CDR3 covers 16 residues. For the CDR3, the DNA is TGTGCCAGCTCACGTGGACAGGGGAGATCGACCACTGAAGCTTTCTTT. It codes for CASSRGQGRSTTEAFF.